One and the same sample provided the 16 T cell receptor beta chains below, sequenced in a study of cytomegalovirus exposure and HLA in healthy donors. The PCR was carried out with 60 Vbeta primers and 13 Jbeta primers. The data were produced by immunoSEQ multiplex PCR, yet TCRdb's version contains in-frame clones alone and is incomplete. The table has 200,000 or so clones, approximately 81% seen once. Sequencing was done on a sample of PBMCs. The receptors originated from a boy aged 5-17 years in good health and CMV-seronegative.

The chain employs TRBV7-9 and TRBJ2-3; D is uncertain. The CDR3 contains 13 residues. The V end was cut by 2 bases, the J end by 5 bases, with 8 bases between. Germline assignment: CDR1 SEHNR and CDR2 FQNEAQ (reference sequence). CDR3 nucleotides: TGTGCCAGCAGCTTACATATCAGAGATACGCAGTATTTT. Translated: CASSLHIRDTQYF.

Notes on this clone: The same CDR3 also results from other DNA sequences found in this sample. The chain employs TRBV11-2 and TRBJ1-1; no firm D call. The germline gives CDR1 SGHAT, CDR2 FQNNGV. Trimming pared 1 base from V and 1 base from J, leaving 4 bases between. The CDR3 contains 13 residues. CDR3 nucleotide sequence: TGTGCCAGCAGCTTAGGGCCGAACACTGAAGCTTTCTTT. It is translated as CASSLGPNTEAFF.

This clone was seen more than once but under ten times. CDR3 in amino acids: CASSVVAVGSTDTQYF. The CDR3 DNA follows: TGTGCCAGCAGCGTAGTAGCGGTAGGTAGCACAGATACGCAGTATTTT. The gene calls are TRBV9 and TRBJ2-3, with TRBD2 as a possible D gene (6 bases). The CDR3 consists of 16 residues. CDR1 is SGDLS and CDR2 is YYNGEE in the germline V gene. Trimming took 0 bases from V and 0 from J, leaving 11 bases between them.

This chain joins TRBV6-4 and TRBJ2-5; TRBD1 is a possible D gene (8 bases). From germline, CDR1 is MRHNA and CDR2 SNTAGT. Trimming took 2 bases from V and 5 from J, leaving 18 bases between them. The CDR3 consists of 16 residues. This CDR3 reads CASSDHSGGGGETQYF. CDR3 DNA: TGTGCCAGCAGTGACCACTCAGGGGGCGGGGGTGAGACCCAGTACTTC.

V and J are TRBV5-4 and TRBJ2-7; tentatively, D is TRBD2 (5 bases). Trimming took 2 bases from V and 7 from J, leaving 16 bases between them. The CDR3 has 14 amino acids. The germline CDR1 and CDR2 sequences are SGHNT and YYREEE (reference sequence). The CDR3 DNA sequence: TGTGCCAGCAGCTTAACGACAAGCGGACGAGAGCAGTACTTC. Protein sequence: CASSLTTSGREQYF.

This clone was detected only a few times. The chain uses TRBV15 and TRBJ1-5, with a possible D match to TRBD1 (6 bases). V shed 3 bases and J shed 6 bases, with 15 bases lying between them. The CDR3 runs 15 residues. Germline CDR1 and CDR2: LNHNV and YYDKDF (reference sequence). The CDR3 bases are TGTGCCACCAGCAGGTTTGGACAGAATGGTCAGCCCCAGCATTTT. This sequence encodes CATSRFGQNGQPQHF. The full variable domain, rest sourced from reference TRBV15 and TRBJ1-5, is DAMVIQNPRYQVTQFGKPVTLSCSQTLNHNVMYWYQQKSSQAPKLLFHYYDKDFNNEADTPDNFQSRRPNTSFCFLDIRSPGLGDTAMYLCATSRFGQNGQPQHFGDGTRLSIL.

This chain uses TRBV28 with TRBJ2-5, with 9 bases fitting TRBD1. CDR1 and CDR2 from the germline V gene are MDHEN and SYDVKM. The CDR3 is made up of 13 amino acids. The ends lost 7 bases at V and 2 bases at J; junction bases unmatched: 2. The CDR3, as DNA: TGTGCCAGCAACGACAGGGGGCAAGAGACCCAGTACTTC. This translates into CASNDRGQETQYF.

The rearrangement joins TRBV5-6 to TRBJ1-1, with a tentative D call TRBD1 (6 bases). CDR1 is SGHDT, CDR2 YYEEEE, per germline. The CDR3 consists of 12 residues. Trimming pared 4 bases from V and 8 bases from J, leaving 12 bases between. This CDR3 is CASSPQGQEAFF. The CDR3 DNA reads TGTGCCAGCAGCCCCCAGGGGCAGGAAGCTTTCTTT.

The rearrangement links TRBV9 to TRBJ1-1; D is undetermined. The CDR3 is made up of 14 amino acids. Deletions cut 0 bases from V and 0 bases from J, with 6 bases between. Germline-derived CDR1 and CDR2 are SGDLS and YYNGEE. CDR3 in amino acids: CASSVDGMNTEAFF. DNA for the CDR3: TGTGCCAGCAGCGTAGATGGCATGAACACTGAAGCTTTCTTT.

The V call is TRBV19, the J call TRBJ2-3, with 7 bases matching TRBD2. The CDR3 covers 15 residues. The germline V gene encodes CDR1 LNHDA and CDR2 SQIVND (reference sequence). The V segment lost 4 bases and the J segment 0 bases; nucleotides outside the gene matches: 4. CDR3 in amino acids: CASSTLAASTDTQYF. The CDR3 nucleotides read TGTGCCAGTAGTACCCTAGCGGCTAGCACAGATACGCAGTATTTT. Based on the CDR3 plus reference TRBV19 and TRBJ2-3, the full variable domain is DGGITQSPKYLFRKEGQNVTLSCEQNLNHDAMYWYRQDPGQGLRLIYYSQIVNDFQKGDIAEGYSVSREKKESFPLTVTSAQKNPTAFYLCASSTLAASTDTQYFGPGTRLTVL.

The gene calls are TRBV5-4 and TRBJ2-6; D uncertain. This CDR3 has 15 amino acids. Germline values: CDR1 SGHNT, CDR2 YYREEE (reference sequence). V was pared by 4 bases and J by 0 bases, with 8 bases between. CDR3: CASSRVFSGANVLTF. As DNA, the CDR3 is TGTGCCAGCAGCCGGGTCTTCTCTGGGGCCAACGTCCTGACTTTC.

The chain's CDR3 is CASSFRASNTEAFF. The CDR3 DNA sequence: TGTGCCAGCAGCTTCAGGGCATCTAACACTGAAGCTTTCTTT. This chain uses TRBV7-2 with TRBJ1-1; D is possibly TRBD1 (5 bases). Germline assignment: CDR1 SGHTA and CDR2 FQGNSA. The CDR3 loop spans 14 amino acids. V was trimmed by 3 bases and J by 2 bases, leaving 10 bases between them.

This clone showed up just a few times. V gene TRBV4-3 combines with J gene TRBJ1-5, with D possibly matching TRBD1 (6 bases). Trimming stripped 1 base from V and 1 base from J, with 11 bases between. Germline V gene data show CDR1 as LGHNA and CDR2 as YSLEER. CDR3 length: 16 residues. The CDR3 reads CASSQGPGASNQPQHF. DNA for the CDR3: TGCGCCAGCAGCCAAGGTCCAGGGGCGAGCAATCAGCCCCAGCATTTT.

The chain is built from TRBV5-4 and TRBJ2-3; a possible D gene is TRBD2 (5 bases). V lost 0 bases and J lost 3, with 5 bases in between. Germline V gene data show CDR1 as SGHNT and CDR2 as YYREEE (reference sequence). This CDR3 has 13 residues. In nucleotides, the CDR3 is TGTGCCAGCAGCTTGGAGCGGACAGATACGCAGTATTTT. The encoded protein is CASSLERTDTQYF.

The chain joins TRBV7-9 to TRBJ2-4; 11 positions match TRBD1. Looked up from germline, CDR1 is SEHNR and CDR2 is FQNEAQ (reference sequence). The CDR3 covers 15 residues. V was clipped by 7 bases and J by 2 bases; unmatched bases: 4. In DNA, the CDR3 is TGTGCCAGCACGGGACAGGGGGTACCCAAAAACATTCAGTACTTC. As protein: CASTGQGVPKNIQYF.

The chain uses TRBV4-3 and TRBJ1-1, with D tentatively TRBD1 (6 bases). V lost 0 bases, J lost 7 bases, and 9 bases lay in between. The CDR3 loop spans 13 amino acids. The V gene's germline CDR1 is LGHNA and CDR2 YSLEER. The CDR3 sequence is CASSQEGGREAFF. CDR3 bases: TGCGCCAGCAGCCAAGAGGGGGGGCGTGAAGCTTTCTTT.